The next 21 T cell receptor beta chains were all read from a single sample in a study of human T cells and chemical hapten exposure. Noted time point: patch test 3, about 24 weeks after DPC sensitization. Treatment noted: therapeutic diphenylcyclopropenone sensitization with weekly scalp DPC. TCRdb itself ran the RACE reads through MiXCR, one entry per CDR3 protein. The data contain 100,000 to 120,000 distinct CDR3 sequences, 30% to 35% of them singletons. The specimen comprised whole blood, sampled in connection with sensitization to the hapten diphenylcyclopropenone (DPC). The receptors come from a man aged 35 to 55 with alopecia areata. Some clones in this sample may be carry-over from other donors' samples.

This clonotype has just a few counts. This chain links TRBV20-1 with TRBJ2-3, with TRBD2 matching over 10 bases. Germline lookup yields CDR1 DFQATT and CDR2 SNEGSKA (reference sequence). This CDR3 has 14 amino acids. Trimming at V came to 6 bases and at J to 6 bases, leaving 9 bases not matched to a gene. The CDR3 nucleotides are TGCAGTGCCCGTGAACTAGCGGGACCTGATACGCAGTATTTT. This gives the protein CSARELAGPDTQYF.

V and J are TRBV29-1 and TRBJ1-2; TRBD1 might be the D (6 bases). CDR1 is SQVTM and CDR2 is ANQGSEA in the germline V gene. V dropped 4 bases and J dropped 4 bases, with 31 bases sitting between them. The CDR3 is 19 residues long. DNA for the CDR3: TGCAGCGTTGGTCCCAACGTATGGGACACCGCAATTGAAATCTATGGCTACACCTTC. This gives the protein CSVGPNVWDTAIEIYGYTF.

The chain links TRBV28 to TRBJ2-3; D is uncertain. Looked up from germline, CDR1 is MDHEN and CDR2 is SYDVKM. V lost 3 bases to trimming and J lost 6 bases, with 10 bases between them. The CDR3 contains 13 residues. Here the CDR3 DNA reads TGTGCCAGCAGTTTCCCCCAATGGGATACGCAGTATTTT. Protein: CASSFPQWDTQYF.

CDR3 nucleotides: TGTGCCAGCAGCGTGACAGGGACTTACTCTGGAAACACCATATATTTT. Residues: CASSVTGTYSGNTIYF. The chain has TRBV5-6 and TRBJ1-3, with 7 bases lining up with TRBD1. The J segment lost 0 bases and the V segment lost 4 bases, leaving 7 bases of the junction unmatched. Germline V gives CDR1 SGHDT, CDR2 YYEEEE. The CDR3 contains 16 residues.

This clonotype was seen more than once but under ten times. In DNA, the CDR3 is TGCAGTGCTAGACTTAGCGGGAGTTTCCTACAAGAGACCCAGTACTTC. Protein sequence: CSARLSGSFLQETQYF. The J gene is TRBJ2-5, the V gene TRBV20-1; TRBD2 agrees at 9 bases. With 2 bases clipped from V and 2 bases from J, the junction kept 9 bases outside the gene matches. Germline V gene data show CDR1 as DFQATT and CDR2 as SNEGSKA (reference sequence). The CDR3 totals 16 residues.

The chain uses TRBV2 and TRBJ2-1; 8 bases match TRBD2. J was trimmed by 7 bases and V by 6 bases; bases with no gene match: 5. The CDR3 runs 13 residues. The germline gives CDR1 SNHLY, CDR2 FYNNEI. The CDR3 region has the DNA TGTGCCAGCAGCCGGACTAGCCCGAATGAGCAGTTCTTC. It codes for CASSRTSPNEQFF.

The gene calls are TRBV5-6 and TRBJ2-7; D gene uncertain. The V end was cut by 0 bases, the J end by 1 base, with 5 bases between. Germline V CDR1 and CDR2: SGHDT, YYEEEE. This CDR3 contains 13 residues. The CDR3 here is CASSLDLSYEQYF. The CDR3 region has the DNA TGTGCCAGCAGCTTGGACCTTTCCTACGAGCAGTACTTC. Variable domain in full (rest from reference TRBV5-6 and TRBJ2-7): DAGVTQSPTHLIKTRGQQVTLRCSPKSGHDTVSWYQQALGQGPQFIFQYYEEEERQRGNFPDRFSGHQFPNYSSELNVNALLLGDSALYLCASSLDLSYEQYFGPGTRLTVT.

The chain joins TRBV6-5 to TRBJ2-7; tentatively, D is TRBD2 (5 bases). This CDR3 contains 15 residues. Germline CDR1 reads MNHEY; CDR2 reads SVGAGI. Trimming shortened V by 0 bases and J by 2 bases, and 11 bases separated the two germline ends. The CDR3 loop reads CASSYSRADTYEQYF. CDR3 DNA: TGTGCCAGCAGTTACTCGAGGGCAGACACCTACGAGCAGTACTTC.

This chain joins TRBV6-2 or TRBV6-3 and TRBJ2-1; D possibly corresponds to TRBD2 (5 bases). V gave up 3 bases and J gave up 9 bases, with 15 bases separating them. Germline V gives CDR1 MNHEY, CDR2 SVGEGT. The CDR3 sequence is 14 residues long. The CDR3 nucleotides are TGTGCCAGCAGTTATTATACGGGATTAGGTGAGCAGTTCTTC. Translating it yields CASSYYTGLGEQFF.

The chain is built from TRBV20-1 and TRBJ2-1; 8 nucleotides line up with TRBD2. J gave up 4 bases and V 1 base, and 3 bases lay outside the gene matches. This CDR3 has 14 amino acids. Germline CDR1 and CDR2: DFQATT and SNEGSKA (reference sequence). The DNA of the CDR3 is TGCAGTGCTAGAGTTAGCGGGGTTTACAATGAGCAGTTCTTC. Protein sequence: CSARVSGVYNEQFF.

This chain joins TRBV29-1 and TRBJ1-3; D gene uncertain. The germline gives CDR1 SQVTM, CDR2 ANQGSEA. Trimming pared 1 base from V and 0 bases from J, leaving 10 bases between. The CDR3 consists of 15 residues. The CDR3 here is CSVEGVAGSGNTIYF. CDR3 nucleotide sequence: TGCAGCGTTGAAGGGGTTGCAGGCTCTGGAAACACCATATATTTT.

This clonotype was seen more than once but under ten times. The chain joins TRBV7-6 to TRBJ1-1; 7 nucleotides match TRBD1. This CDR3 contains 11 residues. Trimming took 5 bases from V and 9 from J; bases not matched to a gene: 3. CDR1 and CDR2 from the germline V gene are SGHVS and FNYEAQ. For the CDR3, the DNA is TGTGCCAGCAGCGGGGGACAGCAAGCTTTCTTT. It codes for CASSGGQQAFF.

The gene calls are TRBV5-1 and TRBJ1-5; TRBD1 agrees at 7 bases. CDR1 is SGHRS, CDR2 YFSETQ, per germline. CDR3 size: 19 residues. V trimming: 0 bases; J trimming: 2 bases; junction bases outside the gene matches: 14. The CDR3 reads CASSLEPAGGTVGNQPQHF. CDR3 sequence (DNA): TGCGCCAGCAGCTTGGAGCCCGCCGGGGGGACAGTGGGCAATCAGCCCCAGCATTTT.

Only a few counts were recorded for this clonotype. The genes are TRBV7-2 and TRBJ2-4, with 7 bases that match TRBD1. CDR1 is SGHTA and CDR2 is FQGNSA in the germline V gene. The CDR3 extends over 14 amino acids. With 5 bases clipped from V and 5 bases from J, the junction kept 6 bases outside the gene matches. DNA for the CDR3: TGTGCCAGCAGCCCTAGGGACAGACAAAACATTCAGTACTTC. Translated: CASSPRDRQNIQYF.

CDR3 sequence reads: CASSQAGVGNEQFF. CDR3 sequence (DNA): TGTGCCAGCAGTCAGGCTGGGGTAGGAAATGAGCAGTTCTTC. The V and J genes are TRBV12-3 or TRBV12-4 and TRBJ2-1; D unclear. The CDR3 is made up of 14 amino acids. Trimming stripped 5 bases from V and 7 bases from J, with 15 bases between.

This clonotype was picked up a small number of times. The chain recombines TRBV3-2 with TRBJ2-7; the D call of TRBD1 is as the table states it, not checked on the DNA. TRBV3-2 is deemed a pseudogene. The CDR3 runs to 11 residues. The CDR3: CANTGPYEQYV. CDR3 coding DNA: TGTGCCAACACAGGTCCCTACGAGCAGTACGTC.

V gene TRBV18 combines with J gene TRBJ2-1, with 13 bases identical to TRBD2. V was clipped by 6 bases and J by 4 bases; unmatched bases: 6. Germline CDR1 KGHSH, CDR2 LQKENI. The CDR3 has 16 amino acids. The CDR3 is CASSNSGLAGYNEQFF. The CDR3 region has the DNA TGTGCCAGCTCCAACTCGGGACTAGCGGGGTACAATGAGCAGTTCTTC.

A few counts support this clonotype. V usage is TRBV6-2 or TRBV6-3 and J usage is TRBJ2-1, with 9 bases fitting TRBD2. The CDR3 is 15 amino acids. Trimming cost V 8 bases and J 4 bases; bases outside gene matches: 9. Looked up from germline, CDR1 is MNHEY and CDR2 is SVGEGT. CDR3 residues: CASSPRLAEYNEQFF. In DNA form, the CDR3 reads TGTGCCAGCTCCCCGCGACTAGCGGAATACAATGAGCAGTTCTTC.

The V gene is TRBV7-2, the J gene TRBJ1-4; D gene uncertain. The germline V gene has CDR1 SGHTA and CDR2 FQGNSA. The CDR3 has 13 residues. The V end lost 5 bases, the J end lost 5 bases, and 9 bases lay between the germline ends. CDR3 sequence reads: CASSMGGNEKLFF. The DNA of the CDR3 is TGTGCCAGCAGCATGGGTGGAAATGAAAAACTGTTTTTT.

This chain links TRBV18 with TRBJ2-7; D possibly corresponds to TRBD2 (5 bases). Germline V gene lookup returns CDR1 KGHSH and CDR2 LQKENI. The CDR3 length is 13 residues. V was pared by 4 bases and J by 6 bases, with 13 bases between. The chain's CDR3 is CASSLNHAGEQYV. The CDR3 nucleotides read TGTGCCAGCTCACTGAACCATGCGGGCGAGCAGTACGTC.

CDR3 coding DNA: TGTGCCAGCAGTAGGACGTACCCCCGCAATGAGCAGTTCTTC. This codes for CASSRTYPRNEQFF. The rearrangement links TRBV25-1 to TRBJ2-1; no clear D. This CDR3 is built from 14 residues. CDR1 is MGHDK and CDR2 is SYGVNS in the germline V gene. Trimming took off 5 bases at V and 6 bases at J, with 14 bases between the two ends.